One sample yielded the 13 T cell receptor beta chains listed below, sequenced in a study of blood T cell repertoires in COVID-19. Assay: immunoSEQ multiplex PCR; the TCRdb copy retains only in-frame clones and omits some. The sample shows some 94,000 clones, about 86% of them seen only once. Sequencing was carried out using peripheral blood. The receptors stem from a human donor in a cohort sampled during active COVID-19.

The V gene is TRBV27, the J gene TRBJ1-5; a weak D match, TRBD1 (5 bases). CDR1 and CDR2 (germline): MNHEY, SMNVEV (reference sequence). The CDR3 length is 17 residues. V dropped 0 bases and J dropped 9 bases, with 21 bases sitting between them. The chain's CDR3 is CASSLSPGQGGLGPQHF. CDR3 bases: TGTGCCAGCAGTTTATCGCCCGGCCAGGGAGGTTTAGGGCCCCAGCATTTT.

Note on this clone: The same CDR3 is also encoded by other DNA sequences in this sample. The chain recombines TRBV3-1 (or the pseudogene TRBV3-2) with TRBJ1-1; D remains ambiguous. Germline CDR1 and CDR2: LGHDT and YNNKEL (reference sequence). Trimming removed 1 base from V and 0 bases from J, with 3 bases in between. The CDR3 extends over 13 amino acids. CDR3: CASSQVVNTEAFF. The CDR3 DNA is TGTGCCAGCAGCCAAGTAGTGAACACTGAAGCTTTCTTT.

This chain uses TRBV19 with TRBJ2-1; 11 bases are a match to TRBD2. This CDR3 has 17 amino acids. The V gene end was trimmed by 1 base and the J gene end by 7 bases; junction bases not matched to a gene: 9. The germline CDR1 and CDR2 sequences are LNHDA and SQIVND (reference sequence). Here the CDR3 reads CASSIARTSGRANEQFF. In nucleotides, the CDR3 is TGTGCCAGTAGTATAGCGAGGACTAGCGGGCGAGCGAATGAGCAGTTCTTC.

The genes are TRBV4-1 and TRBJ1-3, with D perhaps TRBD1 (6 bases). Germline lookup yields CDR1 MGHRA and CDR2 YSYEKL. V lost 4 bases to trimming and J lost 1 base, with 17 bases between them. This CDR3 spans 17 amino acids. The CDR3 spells CASSLTRIRGSGNTIYF. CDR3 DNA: TGCGCCAGCAGCCTAACTAGGATAAGGGGGTCTGGAAACACCATATATTTT.

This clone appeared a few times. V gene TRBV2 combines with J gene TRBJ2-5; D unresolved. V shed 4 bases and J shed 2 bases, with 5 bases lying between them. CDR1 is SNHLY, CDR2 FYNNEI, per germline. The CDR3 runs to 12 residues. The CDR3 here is CASSVEQETQYF. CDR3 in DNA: TGTGCCAGCAGTGTGGAGCAAGAGACCCAGTACTTC.

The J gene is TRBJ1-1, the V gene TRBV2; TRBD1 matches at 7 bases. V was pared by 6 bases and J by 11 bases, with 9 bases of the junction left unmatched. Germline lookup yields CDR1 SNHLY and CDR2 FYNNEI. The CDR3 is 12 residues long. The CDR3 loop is CASSQGQGEAFF. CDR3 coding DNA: TGTGCCAGCAGCCAGGGGCAGGGGGAGGCTTTCTTT.

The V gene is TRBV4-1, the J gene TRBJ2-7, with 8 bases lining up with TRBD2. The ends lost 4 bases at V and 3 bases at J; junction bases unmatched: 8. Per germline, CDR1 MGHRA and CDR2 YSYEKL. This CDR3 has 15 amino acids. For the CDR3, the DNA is TGCGCCAGCAGCCTCACCCGGACTAGCAGCTACGAGCAGTACTTC. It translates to CASSLTRTSSYEQYF.

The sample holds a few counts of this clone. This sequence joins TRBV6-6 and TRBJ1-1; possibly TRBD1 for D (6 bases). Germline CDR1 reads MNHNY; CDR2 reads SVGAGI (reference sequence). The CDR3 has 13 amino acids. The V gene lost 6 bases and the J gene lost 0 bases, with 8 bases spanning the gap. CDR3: CASSGQMNTEAFF. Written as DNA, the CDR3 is TGTGCCAGCAGCGGACAGATGAACACTGAAGCTTTCTTT.

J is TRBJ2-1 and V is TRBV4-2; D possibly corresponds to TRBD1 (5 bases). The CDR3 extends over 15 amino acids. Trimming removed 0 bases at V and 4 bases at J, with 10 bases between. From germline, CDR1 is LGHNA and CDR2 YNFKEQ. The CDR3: CASSQDYTGYNEQFF. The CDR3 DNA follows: TGTGCCAGCAGCCAAGACTATACAGGTTACAATGAGCAGTTCTTC.

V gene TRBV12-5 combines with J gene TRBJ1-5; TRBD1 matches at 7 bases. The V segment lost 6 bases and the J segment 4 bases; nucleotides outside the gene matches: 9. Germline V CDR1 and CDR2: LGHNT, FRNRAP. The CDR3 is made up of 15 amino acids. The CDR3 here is CASGPGRGPNQPQHF. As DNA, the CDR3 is TGTGCTAGTGGACCCGGTAGGGGGCCTAATCAGCCCCAGCATTTT.

The CDR3 loop is CASSYSRDEKLFF. The CDR3 coding sequence is TGTGCCAGCAGTTACTCGAGAGATGAAAAACTGTTTTTT. The rearrangement links TRBV6-2 or TRBV6-3 to TRBJ1-4; unclear D gene. The germline gives CDR1 MNHEY, CDR2 SVGEGT. Trimming shortened V by 0 bases and J by 6 bases, and 5 bases separated the two germline ends. The CDR3 runs to 13 residues.

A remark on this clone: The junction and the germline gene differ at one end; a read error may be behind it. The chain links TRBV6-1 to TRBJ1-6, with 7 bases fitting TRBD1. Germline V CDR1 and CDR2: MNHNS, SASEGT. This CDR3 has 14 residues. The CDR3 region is CASREGDSNSPLHF. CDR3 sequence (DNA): TGTGCCAGCCGTGAAGGGGACAGTAATTCACCCCTCCACTTT.

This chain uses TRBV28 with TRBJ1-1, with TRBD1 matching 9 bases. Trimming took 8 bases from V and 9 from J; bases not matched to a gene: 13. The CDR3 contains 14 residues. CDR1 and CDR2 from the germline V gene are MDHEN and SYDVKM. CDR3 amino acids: CASQTPGQGDKAFF. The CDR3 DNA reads TGTGCCAGCCAAACTCCGGGACAGGGCGACAAAGCTTTCTTT.